This TCR beta chain was recorded in a study of cytomegalovirus exposure and HLA in healthy donors. PCR primers comprised 60 Vbeta and 13 Jbeta primers. In the study's own analysis: Unique TCR beta chains numbered around 80 million in a later analysis, with about 11 million shared. The data were produced by immunoSEQ multiplex PCR, yet TCRdb's version contains in-frame clones alone and is incomplete. V, J and clone size were drawn from that table, and D and trimming were deduced from the DNA. The table shows about 160,000 clones, with 60% to 85% occurring only once. In this sample, this clone turned up once. Its antigen is currently unknown. Study results and caveats: The study designated over 150 TCR beta chains cytomegalovirus-associated. Later, an analysis found that common viral pathogens appeared to be linked with several of the most significant clusters.

Deletions cut 4 bases from V and 8 bases from J, with 12 bases between. The CDR3 contains 12 residues. CDR1 is SGHKS and CDR2 is YYEKEE in the germline V gene (reference sequence). The gene calls are TRBV5-5 and TRBJ1-1; no firm D call. The specimen was PBMCs. The TCR sequence derives from a man aged 30 to 39 in good health and CMV-seropositive. The CDR3 sequence is CASSSRGEEAFF. In nucleotides, the CDR3 is TGTGCCAGCAGCAGCCGCGGAGAAGAAGCTTTCTTT.